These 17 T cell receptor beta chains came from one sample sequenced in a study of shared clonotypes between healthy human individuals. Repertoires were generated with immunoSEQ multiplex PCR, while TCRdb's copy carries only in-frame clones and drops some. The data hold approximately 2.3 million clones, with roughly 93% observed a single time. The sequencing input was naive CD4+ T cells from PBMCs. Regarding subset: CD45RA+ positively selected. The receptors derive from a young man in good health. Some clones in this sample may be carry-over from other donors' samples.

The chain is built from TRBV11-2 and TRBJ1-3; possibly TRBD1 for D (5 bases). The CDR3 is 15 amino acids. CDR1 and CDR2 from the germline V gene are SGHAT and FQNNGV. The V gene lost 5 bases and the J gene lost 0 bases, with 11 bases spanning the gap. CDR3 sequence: CASSPWGRSGNTIYF. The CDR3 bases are TGTGCCAGCAGCCCTTGGGGCCGCTCTGGAAACACCATATATTTT.

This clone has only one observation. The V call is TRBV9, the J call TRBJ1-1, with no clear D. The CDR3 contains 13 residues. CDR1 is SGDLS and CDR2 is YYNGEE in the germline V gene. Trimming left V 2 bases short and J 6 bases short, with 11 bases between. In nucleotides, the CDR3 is TGTGCCAGCAGCGTCAGAGCCGGGGCTGAAGCTTTCTTT. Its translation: CASSVRAGAEAFF.

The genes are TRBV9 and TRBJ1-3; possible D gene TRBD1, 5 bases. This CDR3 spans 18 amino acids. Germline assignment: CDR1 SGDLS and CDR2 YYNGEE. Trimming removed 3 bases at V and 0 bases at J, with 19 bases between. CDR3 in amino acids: CASSARPTRGGSGNTIYF. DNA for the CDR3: TGTGCCAGCAGCGCTCGACCCACAAGGGGAGGCTCTGGAAACACCATATATTTT.

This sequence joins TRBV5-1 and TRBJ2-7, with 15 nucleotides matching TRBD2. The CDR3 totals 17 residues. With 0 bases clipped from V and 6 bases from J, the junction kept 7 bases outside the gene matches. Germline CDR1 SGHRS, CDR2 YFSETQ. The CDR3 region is CASSLAAMGLAGGEQYF. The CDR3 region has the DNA TGCGCCAGCAGCTTGGCCGCGATGGGACTAGCGGGAGGCGAGCAGTACTTC.

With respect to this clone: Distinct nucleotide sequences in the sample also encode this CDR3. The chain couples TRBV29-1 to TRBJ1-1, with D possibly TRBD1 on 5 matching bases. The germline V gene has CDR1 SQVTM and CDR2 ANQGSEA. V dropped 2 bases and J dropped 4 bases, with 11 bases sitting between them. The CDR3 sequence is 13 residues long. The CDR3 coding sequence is TGCAGCGTTGAAAGGGGCGCTGGCACTGAAGCTTTCTTT. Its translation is CSVERGAGTEAFF.

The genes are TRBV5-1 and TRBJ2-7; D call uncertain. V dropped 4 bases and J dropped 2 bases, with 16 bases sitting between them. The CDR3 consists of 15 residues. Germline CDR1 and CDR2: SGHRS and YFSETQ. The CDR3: CASSQSPTETYEQYF. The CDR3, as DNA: TGCGCCAGCAGCCAGAGCCCGACGGAGACCTACGAGCAGTACTTC.

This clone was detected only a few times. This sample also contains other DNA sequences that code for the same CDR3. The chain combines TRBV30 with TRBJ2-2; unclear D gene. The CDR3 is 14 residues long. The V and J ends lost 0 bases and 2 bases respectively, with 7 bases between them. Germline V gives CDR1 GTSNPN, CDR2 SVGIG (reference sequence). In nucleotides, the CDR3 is TGTGCCTGGAGTGTACTCCTAAACACCGGGGAGCTGTTTTTT. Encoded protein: CAWSVLLNTGELFF.

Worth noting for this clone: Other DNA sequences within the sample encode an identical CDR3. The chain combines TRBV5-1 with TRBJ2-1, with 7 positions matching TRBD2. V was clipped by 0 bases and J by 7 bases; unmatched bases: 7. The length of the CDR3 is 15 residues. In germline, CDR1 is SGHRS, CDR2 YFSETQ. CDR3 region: CASSLGLADVNEQFF. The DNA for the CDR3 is TGCGCCAGCAGCTTGGGGCTAGCGGACGTGAATGAGCAGTTCTTC.

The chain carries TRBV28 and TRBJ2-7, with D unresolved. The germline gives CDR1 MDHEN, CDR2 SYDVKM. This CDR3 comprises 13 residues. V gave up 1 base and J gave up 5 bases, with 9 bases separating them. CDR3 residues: CASSLLGPNEQYF. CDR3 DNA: TGTGCCAGCAGTTTATTGGGTCCCAACGAGCAGTACTTC.

The CDR3 DNA reads as TGTGCCAGCAGCTTACGGGTCGGCCTGCAAGAGACCCAGTACTTC. Translation: CASSLRVGLQETQYF. The chain links TRBV7-9 to TRBJ2-5, with D uncertain. The CDR3 length is 15 residues. CDR1 is SEHNR and CDR2 is FQNEAQ in the germline V gene (reference sequence). Between the trimmed V and J ends, which lost 2 bases and 2 bases, there was a span of 12 bases.

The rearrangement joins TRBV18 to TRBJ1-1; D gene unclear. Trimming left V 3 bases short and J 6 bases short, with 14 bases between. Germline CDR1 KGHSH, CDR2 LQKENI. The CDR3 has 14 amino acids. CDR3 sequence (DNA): TGTGCCAGCTCACCCGAAAGGATAGGCGCTGAAGCTTTCTTT. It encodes CASSPERIGAEAFF.

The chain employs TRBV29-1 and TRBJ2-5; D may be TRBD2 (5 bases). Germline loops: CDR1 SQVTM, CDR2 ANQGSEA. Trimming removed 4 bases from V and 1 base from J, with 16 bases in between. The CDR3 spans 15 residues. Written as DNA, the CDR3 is TGCAGCGTTGGATCCAGCGGCCATGCCCAAGAGACCCAGTACTTC. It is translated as CSVGSSGHAQETQYF.

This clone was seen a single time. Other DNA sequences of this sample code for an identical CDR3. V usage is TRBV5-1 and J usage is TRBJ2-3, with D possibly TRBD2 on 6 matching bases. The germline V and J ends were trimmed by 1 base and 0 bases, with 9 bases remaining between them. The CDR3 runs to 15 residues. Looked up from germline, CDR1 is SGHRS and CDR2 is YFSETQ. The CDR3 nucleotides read TGCGCCAGCAGCTTGCCCGGGGGAAGCACAGATACGCAGTATTTT. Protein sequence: CASSLPGGSTDTQYF.

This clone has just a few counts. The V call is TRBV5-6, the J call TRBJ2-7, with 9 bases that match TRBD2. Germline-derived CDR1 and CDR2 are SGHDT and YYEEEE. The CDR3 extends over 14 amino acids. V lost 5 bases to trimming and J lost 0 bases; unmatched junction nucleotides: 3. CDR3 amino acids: CASRLAGASYEQYF. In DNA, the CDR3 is TGTGCCAGCAGGTTAGCGGGAGCCTCCTACGAGCAGTACTTC.

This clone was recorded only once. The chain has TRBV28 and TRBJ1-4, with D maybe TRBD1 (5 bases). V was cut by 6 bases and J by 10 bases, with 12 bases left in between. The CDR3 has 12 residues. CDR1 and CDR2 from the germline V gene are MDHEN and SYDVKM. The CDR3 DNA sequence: TGTGCCAGCAGCCCAGGGTTTGGAAAACTGTTTTTT. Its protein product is CASSPGFGKLFF.

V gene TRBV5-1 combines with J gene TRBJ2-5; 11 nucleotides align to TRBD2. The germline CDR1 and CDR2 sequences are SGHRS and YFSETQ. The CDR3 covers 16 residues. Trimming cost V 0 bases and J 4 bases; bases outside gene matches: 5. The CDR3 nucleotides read TGCGCCAGCAGCTTGGGGATAGCGGGAGGGTTAGAGACCCAGTACTTC. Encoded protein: CASSLGIAGGLETQYF.

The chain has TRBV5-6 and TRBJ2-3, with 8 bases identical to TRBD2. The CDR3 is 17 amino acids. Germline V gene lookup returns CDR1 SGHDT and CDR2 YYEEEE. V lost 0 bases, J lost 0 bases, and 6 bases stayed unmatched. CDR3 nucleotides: TGTGCCAGCAGCTTGGTTGTTAGCGGGACTAGCACAGATACGCAGTATTTT. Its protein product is CASSLVVSGTSTDTQYF.